These 25 T cell receptor beta chains share one sample of origin, sequenced in a study of T-cell memory formation after mild COVID-19. One entry per CDR3 protein, called by TCRdb with MiXCR from the 5' RACE reads. The sample lists around 190,000 distinct CDR3 sequences, less than 20% occurring once. Material: PBMCs or a T cell subset sorted from them (not recorded which). The receptors come from a man between 18 and 29 years old who had mild COVID-19 (a few samples of this study predate the infection). Cell type and time point are not known.

This clonotype has more than one count but fewer than ten. The V call is TRBV3-1, the J call TRBJ2-2, with D possibly matching TRBD2 (6 bases). This CDR3 region has 16 residues. Germline V gene lookup returns CDR1 LGHDT and CDR2 YNNKEL (reference sequence). V lost 1 base to trimming and J lost 5 bases, with 14 bases between them. The CDR3 loop is CASSQGRQAGTGELFF. The CDR3 DNA is TGTGCCAGCAGCCAAGGAAGGCAGGCGGGGACCGGGGAGCTGTTTTTT.

The CDR3 region is CSVNTLTDTQYF. The CDR3, as DNA: TGCAGCGTAAACACTCTCACAGATACGCAGTATTTT. The chain combines TRBV29-1 with TRBJ2-3, with no clear D. CDR3 length equals 12 residues. Germline V gives CDR1 SQVTM, CDR2 ANQGSEA. V lost 6 bases, J lost 2 bases, and 9 bases lay in between.

The rearrangement links TRBV2 to TRBJ1-5; 9 positions agree with TRBD1. From germline, CDR1 is SNHLY and CDR2 FYNNEI. The CDR3 covers 15 residues. The V gene end was trimmed by 6 bases and the J gene end by 3 bases; junction bases not matched to a gene: 6. The DNA of the CDR3 is TGTGCCAGCAGGGGGACAGGGCCATCCAATCAGCCCCAGCATTTT. Amino acids: CASRGTGPSNQPQHF.

This chain links TRBV5-1 with TRBJ2-1; a weak D match, TRBD1 (6 bases). Trimming pared 2 bases from V and 1 base from J, leaving 10 bases between. Germline-derived CDR1 and CDR2 are SGHRS and YFSETQ. This CDR3 has 15 amino acids. The CDR3 loop reads CASSFLGASYNEQFF. Here the CDR3 DNA reads TGCGCCAGCAGCTTTCTGGGGGCTTCCTACAATGAGCAGTTCTTC. Full variable domain (remainder filled in from reference TRBV5-1 and TRBJ2-1): KAGVTQTPRYLIKTRGQQVTLSCSPISGHRSVSWYQQTPGQGLQFLFEYFSETQRNKGNFPGRFSGRQFSNSRSEMNVSTLELGDSALYLCASSFLGASYNEQFFGPGTRLTVL.

The chain couples TRBV29-1 to TRBJ2-5, with D possibly matching TRBD2 (5 bases). With 5 bases removed from V and 1 base from J, the gap between germline ends came to 8 bases. From germline, CDR1 is SQVTM and CDR2 ANQGSEA. CDR3 size: 12 residues. Here the CDR3 DNA reads TGCAGCGTTCCGGACTTCCAAGAGACCCAGTACTTC. Protein: CSVPDFQETQYF. The full variable domain, completed using reference TRBV29-1 and TRBJ2-5, is SAVISQKPSRDICQRGTSLTIQCQVDSQVTMMFWYRQQPGQSLTLIATANQGSEATYESGFVIDKFPISRPNLTFSTLTVSNMSPEDSSIYLCSVPDFQETQYFGPGTRLLVL.

The rearrangement links TRBV27 to TRBJ1-1; weak D call: TRBD1 (6 bases). This CDR3 comprises 16 residues. The germline V and J ends were trimmed by 6 bases and 1 base, with 18 bases remaining between them. Germline assignment: CDR1 MNHEY and CDR2 SMNVEV (reference sequence). The CDR3 DNA reads as TGTGCCAGCAGAGCCTTTGGGGGGGCGGGGAACACTGAAGCTTTCTTT. Encoded protein: CASRAFGGAGNTEAFF.

The chain joins TRBV7-9 to TRBJ1-4; D call uncertain. The CDR3 is 15 amino acids. Germline loops: CDR1 SEHNR, CDR2 FQNEAQ (reference sequence). The V gene lost 1 base and the J gene lost 5 bases, with 11 bases spanning the gap. The CDR3 nucleotides read TGTGCCAGCAGCTTAGGTGCCATACCGAATGAAAAACTGTTTTTT. It encodes CASSLGAIPNEKLFF.

V and J are TRBV7-2 and TRBJ2-7, with D possibly matching TRBD1 (6 bases). Germline V lookup: CDR1 SGHTA, CDR2 FQGNSA. This CDR3 has 13 amino acids. V was pared by 2 bases and J by 4 bases, with 9 bases between. CDR3 nucleotide sequence: TGTGCCAGCAGCTTAAACAGGGAGTACGAGCAGTACGTC. This codes for CASSLNREYEQYV.

This clonotype turned up a few times. The V gene is TRBV19, the J gene TRBJ2-1, with a possible D match to TRBD1 (6 bases). Germline CDR1 and CDR2: LNHDA and SQIVND (reference sequence). V shed 5 bases and J shed 12 bases, with 17 bases lying between them. The CDR3 spans 13 residues. The DNA of the CDR3 is TGTGCCAGTAGTGTCACAGGGACCTTGTGGCAGTTCTTC. This gives the protein CASSVTGTLWQFF. Looking up the rest from reference TRBV19 and TRBJ2-1 gives the full variable domain: DGGITQSPKYLFRKEGQNVTLSCEQNLNHDAMYWYRQDPGQGLRLIYYSQIVNDFQKGDIAEGYSVSREKKESFPLTVTSAQKNPTAFYLCASSVTGTLWQFFGPGTRLTVL.

This sequence joins TRBV4-1 and TRBJ2-7; possible D gene TRBD1, 6 bases. The CDR3 has 14 residues. CDR1 and CDR2 from the germline V gene are MGHRA and YSYEKL. Trimming removed 1 base at V and 4 bases at J, with 11 bases between. CDR3 sequence: CASSQAPTGYEQYV. For the CDR3, the DNA is TGCGCCAGCAGCCAAGCCCCGACAGGATACGAGCAGTACGTC.

The chain uses TRBV24-1 and TRBJ1-2; D ambiguous. Germline V gives CDR1 KGHDR, CDR2 SFDVKD. V shed 4 bases and J shed 6 bases, with 8 bases lying between them. The CDR3 is made up of 12 amino acids. The CDR3 coding sequence is TGTGCCACCAGTGAGTCTCGACATGGCTACACCTTC. Its translation: CATSESRHGYTF.

This chain joins TRBV4-3 and TRBJ2-2; D uncertain. V lost 4 bases and J 9 bases, leaving 12 bases between the germline ends. Germline-derived CDR1 and CDR2 are LGHNA and YSLEER. The CDR3 is made up of 13 amino acids. The DNA of the CDR3 is TGCGCCAGCAGCCGCGGTGCGGATAGGGAGCTGTTTTTT. Translating gives CASSRGADRELFF.

The rearrangement joins TRBV5-5 to TRBJ1-1; D not resolved. This CDR3 contains 13 residues. Trimming left V 2 bases short and J 4 bases short, with 9 bases between. Germline V gene sequence: CDR1 SGHKS, CDR2 YYEKEE (reference sequence). The CDR3 here is CASSFSQRTEAFF. In DNA, the CDR3 is TGTGCCAGCAGCTTTTCTCAGCGCACTGAAGCTTTCTTT.

The chain combines TRBV5-1 with TRBJ2-5, with 7 bases aligning to TRBD2. The CDR3 extends over 15 amino acids. Germline V CDR1 and CDR2: SGHRS, YFSETQ. Trimming at V came to 4 bases and at J to 2 bases, leaving 8 bases not matched to a gene. This chain's CDR3 is CASSAAGGLQETQYF. CDR3 DNA: TGCGCCAGCAGCGCAGCCGGGGGACTACAAGAGACCCAGTACTTC.

The chain uses TRBV5-1 and TRBJ2-4; D perhaps matches TRBD1 (6 bases). The CDR3 loop spans 14 amino acids. The V gene lost 3 bases and the J gene lost 9 bases, with 16 bases spanning the gap. CDR1 and CDR2 (germline): SGHRS, YFSETQ. CDR3 sequence reads: CASSWPDRPSIQYF. The CDR3 DNA follows: TGCGCCAGCAGCTGGCCGGACAGACCGAGCATTCAGTACTTC.

Here the CDR3 DNA reads TGTGCCACCAGTGATTTGCGTAGGACAGGGGATGGCAATCAGCCCCAGCATTTT. It yields the protein CATSDLRRTGDGNQPQHF. The chain employs TRBV24-1 and TRBJ1-5; 9 positions match TRBD1. Germline V gene sequence: CDR1 KGHDR, CDR2 SFDVKD. The CDR3 runs 18 residues. V trimming: 0 bases; J trimming: 2 bases; junction bases outside the gene matches: 7.

This clonotype was seen many times. This rearrangement joins TRBV5-6 to TRBJ2-5; the D gene is possibly TRBD1 (6 bases). Germline V gene data show CDR1 as SGHDT and CDR2 as YYEEEE. Trimming removed 2 bases from V and 4 bases from J, with 12 bases in between. CDR3 length equals 14 residues. In nucleotides, the CDR3 is TGTGCCAGCAGCTTCAAACAGGGCGGAGAGACCCAGTACTTC. As protein: CASSFKQGGETQYF.

CDR3 bases: TGTGCCACCAGGCAGGGTAACACCGGGGAGCTGTTTTTT. It codes for CATRQGNTGELFF. The genes are TRBV15 and TRBJ2-2; a weak D match, TRBD1 (5 bases). The CDR3 extends over 13 amino acids. Germline V gene sequence: CDR1 LNHNV, CDR2 YYDKDF (reference sequence). The V end was cut by 6 bases, the J end by 2 bases, with 7 bases between. Together with reference TRBV15 and TRBJ2-2, the CDR3 gives the full variable domain: DAMVIQNPRYQVTQFGKPVTLSCSQTLNHNVMYWYQQKSSQAPKLLFHYYDKDFNNEADTPDNFQSRRPNTSFCFLDIRSPGLGDTAMYLCATRQGNTGELFFGEGSRLTVL.

This clonotype turned up a few times. The chain has TRBV7-8 and TRBJ1-5; TRBD1 agrees at 8 bases. V lost 2 bases to trimming and J lost 3 bases; unmatched junction nucleotides: 3. The length of the CDR3 is 15 residues. The germline V gene has CDR1 SGHVS and CDR2 FQNEAQ. This CDR3 is CASSLQGALNQPQHF. As DNA, the CDR3 is TGTGCCAGCAGCTTACAGGGGGCTCTCAATCAGCCCCAGCATTTT.

The V and J genes are TRBV5-1 and TRBJ2-2; D is uncertain. The germline V gene encodes CDR1 SGHRS and CDR2 YFSETQ. CDR3 length equals 15 residues. Deletions cut 0 bases from V and 4 bases from J, with 10 bases between. CDR3 region: CASSLVDRSTGELFF. The CDR3 DNA sequence: TGCGCCAGCAGCTTGGTCGACCGTTCCACCGGGGAGCTGTTTTTT.

The sample holds a few counts of this clonotype. V usage is TRBV5-1 and J usage is TRBJ1-2; perhaps TRBD1 as D (5 bases). V was trimmed by 2 bases and J by 6 bases, leaving 14 bases between them. This CDR3 region has 14 residues. Germline assignment: CDR1 SGHRS and CDR2 YFSETQ. In DNA, the CDR3 is TGCGCCAGCAGCTTCGGGGCGCCGGGTGATGGCTACACCTTC. Protein product: CASSFGAPGDGYTF.

The chain uses TRBV11-2 and TRBJ1-1; TRBD1 is a possible D gene (6 bases). V lost 5 bases and J lost 8, with 18 bases in between. This CDR3 region has 14 residues. Germline V CDR1 and CDR2: SGHAT, FQNNGV. The CDR3 is CASSLGAQGREAFF. The CDR3 coding sequence is TGTGCCAGCAGCCTGGGGGCGCAGGGGAGGGAAGCTTTCTTT.

J is TRBJ1-4 and V is TRBV5-1; possibly TRBD1 for D (5 bases). V was trimmed by 3 bases and J by 7 bases, leaving 16 bases between them. CDR1 and CDR2 from the germline V gene are SGHRS and YFSETQ. This CDR3 region has 15 residues. CDR3 in amino acids: CASSSALGGGEKLFF. DNA of the CDR3: TGCGCCAGCAGCTCAGCCCTCGGTGGGGGTGAAAAACTGTTTTTT.

The chain joins TRBV19 to TRBJ2-1; TRBD2 matches at 9 bases. The germline V gene has CDR1 LNHDA and CDR2 SQIVND (reference sequence). The length of the CDR3 is 15 residues. V shed 4 bases and J 3 bases; nucleotides not matched to a gene: 4. Here the CDR3 reads CASSTRAGGYNEQFF. CDR3 in DNA: TGTGCCAGTAGTACACGAGCGGGGGGCTACAATGAGCAGTTCTTC. Complete variable domain (other parts from reference TRBV19 and TRBJ2-1): DGGITQSPKYLFRKEGQNVTLSCEQNLNHDAMYWYRQDPGQGLRLIYYSQIVNDFQKGDIAEGYSVSREKKESFPLTVTSAQKNPTAFYLCASSTRAGGYNEQFFGPGTRLTVL.

This clonotype has just a few counts. V gene TRBV5-5 combines with J gene TRBJ1-6; 10 bases agree with TRBD1. Trimming at V came to 6 bases and at J to 9 bases, leaving 12 bases not matched to a gene. Germline V gives CDR1 SGHKS, CDR2 YYEKEE (reference sequence). The CDR3 length is 16 residues. CDR3 nucleotides: TGTGCCAGCACCTTACCGACAGGGGGCCTAATTTCACCCCTCCACTTT. Its protein is CASTLPTGGLISPLHF.